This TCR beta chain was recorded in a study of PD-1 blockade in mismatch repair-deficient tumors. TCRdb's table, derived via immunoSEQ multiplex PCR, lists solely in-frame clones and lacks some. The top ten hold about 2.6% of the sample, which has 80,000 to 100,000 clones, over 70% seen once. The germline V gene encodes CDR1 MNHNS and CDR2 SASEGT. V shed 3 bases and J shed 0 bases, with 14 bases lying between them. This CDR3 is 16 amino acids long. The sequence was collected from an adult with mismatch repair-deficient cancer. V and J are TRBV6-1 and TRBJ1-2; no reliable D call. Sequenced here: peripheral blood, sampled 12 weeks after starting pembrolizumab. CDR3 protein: CASSEWASSTNYGYTF. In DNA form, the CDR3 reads TGTGCCAGCAGTGAGTGGGCCAGCTCAACTAACTATGGCTACACCTTC.